This T cell receptor beta chain emerged from a study of CD8+ T cells in alopecia areata. Treatment in this sample: oral pan-JAK inhibitor, 5-10 mg twice daily. Findings of the study overall: Tofacitinib significantly decreased scalp clonality and expanded CD8+ clones among top 100.

Reverse transcription of extracted RNA yielded cDNA, which provided the sequencing template. Only in-frame clones appear in the TCRdb table, and some are missing; sequencing was by immunoSEQ multiplex PCR. The sample contains hundreds of thousands of clones, over 60% of which appear only once. V was pared by 3 bases and J by 0 bases, with 2 bases between. The CDR3 totals 11 residues. The V gene's germline CDR1 is GTSNPN and CDR2 SVGIG (reference sequence). In the case of this clone: Its specificity is unknown.

This sample comprised CD4+ T cells sorted from blood, obtained at approximately week 44, from a patient treated with tofacitinib. The clonotype comes from a human donor with alopecia areata. J is TRBJ2-5 and V is TRBV30; D is unresolved. The CDR3 spells CAWRDQETQYF. The DNA for the CDR3 is TGTGCCTGGAGAGACCAAGAGACCCAGTACTTC.